These 15 T cell receptor beta chains were all obtained from the same sample, sequenced in a study of shared clonotypes between healthy human individuals. TCRdb's copy holds only in-frame clones and misses some; the assay was immunoSEQ multiplex PCR. The table shows 2,100,000 or so clones, with under 97% occurring only once. The source material was naive CD4+ T cells sorted from blood. The sample's subset: CD45RA+ positively selected. These receptors originate from a man aged 18 to 30 in good health.

The chain joins TRBV7-2 to TRBJ1-5; D is uncertain. Germline loops: CDR1 SGHTA, CDR2 FQGNSA. This CDR3 has 14 amino acids. Trimming pared 5 bases from V and 7 bases from J, leaving 15 bases between. CDR3 sequence: CASSPRSLEQPQHF. The CDR3 bases are TGTGCCAGCAGCCCCCGTAGTCTCGAGCAGCCCCAGCATTTT.

The V gene is TRBV6-5, the J gene TRBJ2-2; possibly TRBD1 for D (5 bases). Looked up from germline, CDR1 is MNHEY and CDR2 is SVGAGI. CDR3 length equals 15 residues. Trimming took 3 bases from V and 6 from J, leaving 14 bases between them. The CDR3 coding sequence is TGTGCCAGCAGTTATAGGCAGGGTCGTCCCGGGGAGCTGTTTTTT. Translated, it gives CASSYRQGRPGELFF.

The chain uses TRBV2 and TRBJ1-1; a possible D gene is TRBD1 (6 bases). The V and J ends lost 8 bases and 2 bases respectively, with 12 bases between them. The germline gives CDR1 SNHLY, CDR2 FYNNEI. The CDR3 has 13 amino acids. DNA for the CDR3: TGTGCCAGCGGGGACATACAAAACACTGAAGCTTTCTTT. Amino acids: CASGDIQNTEAFF.

V and J are TRBV6-6 and TRBJ1-1, with TRBD1 as a possible D gene (5 bases). Trimming took 2 bases from V and 5 from J, leaving 12 bases between them. CDR1 MNHNY and CDR2 SVGAGI come from the germline V gene (reference sequence). The CDR3 consists of 14 residues. CDR3 residues: CASSYQGSSTEAFF. Here the CDR3 DNA reads TGTGCCAGCAGTTACCAGGGTTCGAGTACTGAAGCTTTCTTT.

The CDR3 region is CASSDTGGGGEKLFF. The CDR3 region has the DNA TGTGCCAGCAGTGACACAGGGGGCGGAGGGGAAAAACTGTTTTTT. V is TRBV25-1 and J is TRBJ1-4, with TRBD1 identical over 9 bases. This CDR3 spans 15 amino acids. Germline trimming cut 3 bases from V and 8 bases from J; bases unmatched to any gene: 7. From germline, CDR1 is MGHDK and CDR2 SYGVNS.

The gene calls are TRBV7-2 and TRBJ2-7; no firm D call. Germline V gene sequence: CDR1 SGHTA, CDR2 FQGNSA. The CDR3 sequence is 15 residues long. V dropped 1 base and J dropped 1 base, with 11 bases sitting between them. The CDR3 DNA reads as TGTGCCAGCAGCTTAGGTTCGGGCGGTTCCTACGAGCAGTACTTC. Translation gives CASSLGSGGSYEQYF.

CDR3 in amino acids: CASKTDRGYEQYF. CDR3 sequence (DNA): TGTGCCTCGAAGACGGACAGAGGCTACGAGCAGTACTTC. V usage is TRBV25-1 and J usage is TRBJ2-7; perhaps TRBD1 as D (6 bases). V was clipped by 11 bases and J by 3 bases, with 17 bases between them. The V gene's germline CDR1 is MGHDK and CDR2 SYGVNS. This CDR3 spans 13 amino acids.

This clone has only one observation. This chain uses TRBV10-2 with TRBJ2-2; D may match TRBD1 or TRBD2 (6 bases each). V dropped 2 bases and J dropped 5 bases, with 9 bases sitting between them. Germline-derived CDR1 and CDR2 are WSHSY and SAAADI. The CDR3 consists of 14 residues. CDR3 sequence reads: CASSETGRTGELFF. CDR3 DNA: TGCGCCAGCAGTGAGACAGGGAGGACCGGGGAGCTGTTTTTT.

V and J are TRBV27 and TRBJ2-1; 10 bases are shared with TRBD2. The CDR3 extends over 15 amino acids. The germline V gene encodes CDR1 MNHEY and CDR2 SMNVEV (reference sequence). V lost 8 bases and J lost 4; bases outside the gene matches: 8. CDR3 nucleotides: TGTGCCAGCCGTTCGACTAGCGGGCCTTACAATGAGCAGTTCTTC. It codes for CASRSTSGPYNEQFF.

There are a few counts of this clone. Distinct nucleotide sequences in the sample also encode this CDR3. DNA of the CDR3: TGTGCCAGCAGGGGAGACACCGGGGAGCTGTTTTTT. Translation gives CASRGDTGELFF. The chain is built from TRBV2 and TRBJ2-2; D might be TRBD2 (5 bases). CDR3 length equals 12 residues. Trimming shortened V by 6 bases and J by 3 bases, and 5 bases separated the two germline ends. The germline gives CDR1 SNHLY, CDR2 FYNNEI.

V is TRBV7-9 and J is TRBJ2-2, with D perhaps given as TRBD1 or TRBD2 (6 bases each). V shed 0 bases and J shed 6 bases, with 11 bases lying between them. CDR3 size: 15 residues. The V gene's germline CDR1 is SEHNR and CDR2 FQNEAQ (reference sequence). CDR3 loop: CASSLAQGGSGELFF. CDR3 DNA: TGTGCCAGCAGCTTAGCACAGGGAGGATCCGGGGAGCTGTTTTTT.

The V call is TRBV9, the J call TRBJ2-7, with TRBD2 matching 7 bases. The CDR3 length is 14 residues. Looked up from germline, CDR1 is SGDLS and CDR2 is YYNGEE. The V gene end was trimmed by 4 bases and the J gene end by 5 bases; junction bases not matched to a gene: 9. The CDR3 protein is CASSTTGTIHEQYF. CDR3 coding DNA: TGTGCCAGCAGCACAACCGGGACTATCCACGAGCAGTACTTC.

The chain recombines TRBV7-8 with TRBJ2-1; no firm D call. Trimming cost V 4 bases and J 5 bases, with 15 bases left between them. This CDR3 is 15 amino acids long. The germline CDR1 and CDR2 sequences are SGHVS and FQNEAQ. The CDR3 region has the DNA TGTGCCAGCAGCTCGCTCGAGTCACGGGACAATGAGCAGTTCTTC. Residues: CASSSLESRDNEQFF.

The chain links TRBV10-3 to TRBJ2-7; 7 nucleotides align to TRBD1. CDR1 is ENHRY, CDR2 SYGVKD, per germline. With V trimmed by 11 bases and J by 3 bases, 13 bases remained unmatched. CDR3 length: 14 residues. The CDR3 here is CACNRDSENYEQYF. The CDR3 DNA reads as TGTGCCTGCAACCGGGACAGTGAGAACTACGAGCAGTACTTC.

The chain has TRBV9 and TRBJ2-1, with D uncertain. V was trimmed by 2 bases and J by 0 bases, leaving 6 bases between them. Germline-derived CDR1 and CDR2 are SGDLS and YYNGEE. The CDR3 consists of 14 residues. The CDR3 protein is CASSVLPSYNEQFF. DNA for the CDR3: TGTGCCAGCAGCGTCCTTCCCTCCTACAATGAGCAGTTCTTC.